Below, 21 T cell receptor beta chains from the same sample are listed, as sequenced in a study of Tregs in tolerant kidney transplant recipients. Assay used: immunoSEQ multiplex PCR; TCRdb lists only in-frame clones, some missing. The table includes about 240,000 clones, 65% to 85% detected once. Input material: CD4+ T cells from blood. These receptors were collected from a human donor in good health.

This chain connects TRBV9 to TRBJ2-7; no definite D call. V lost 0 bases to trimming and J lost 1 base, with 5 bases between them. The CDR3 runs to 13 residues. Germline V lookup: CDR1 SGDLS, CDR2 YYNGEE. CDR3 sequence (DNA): TGTGCCAGCAGCGTAGCTGGTTCCTACGAGCAGTACTTC. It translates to CASSVAGSYEQYF. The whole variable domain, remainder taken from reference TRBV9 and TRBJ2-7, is DSGVTQTPKHLITATGQRVTLRCSPRSGDLSVYWYQQSLDQGLQFLIQYYNGEERAKGNILERFSAQQFPDLHSELNLSSLELGDSALYFCASSVAGSYEQYFGPGTRLTVT.

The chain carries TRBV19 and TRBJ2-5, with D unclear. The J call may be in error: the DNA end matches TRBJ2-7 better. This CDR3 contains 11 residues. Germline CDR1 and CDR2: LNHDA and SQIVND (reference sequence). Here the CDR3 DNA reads TGTGCCAGTCGATGGAGTGGCGAGCAGTACTTC. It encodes CASRWSGEQYF.

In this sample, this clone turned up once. CDR3 protein: CASSRQGINEQYF. Here the CDR3 DNA reads TGTGCCAGCAGTCGACAGGGAATAAACGAGCAGTACTTC. The rearrangement uses TRBV6-6 and TRBJ2-7; 7 bases are a match to TRBD1. CDR1 is MNHNY and CDR2 is SVGAGI in the germline V gene (reference sequence). The trim removed 5 bases at V and 5 bases at J, leaving 6 bases unmatched. The CDR3 has 13 residues.

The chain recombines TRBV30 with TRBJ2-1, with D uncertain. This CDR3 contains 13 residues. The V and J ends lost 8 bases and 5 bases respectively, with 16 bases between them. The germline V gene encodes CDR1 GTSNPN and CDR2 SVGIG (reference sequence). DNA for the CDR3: TGTGCCGGCAATCCCCTTCGGGACAATGAGCAGTTCTTC. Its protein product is CAGNPLRDNEQFF.

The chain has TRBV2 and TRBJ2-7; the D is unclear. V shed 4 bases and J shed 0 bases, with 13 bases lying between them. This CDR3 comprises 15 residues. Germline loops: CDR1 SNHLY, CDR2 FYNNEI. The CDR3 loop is CASSGGGSHSYEQYF. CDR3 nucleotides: TGTGCCAGCAGTGGGGGTGGGTCCCACTCCTACGAGCAGTACTTC.

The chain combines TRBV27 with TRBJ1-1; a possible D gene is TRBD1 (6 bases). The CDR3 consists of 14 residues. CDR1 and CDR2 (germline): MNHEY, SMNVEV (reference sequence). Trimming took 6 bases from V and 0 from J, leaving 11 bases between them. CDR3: CASRQGLVNTEAFF. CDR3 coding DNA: TGTGCCAGCAGACAGGGCCTGGTGAACACTGAAGCTTTCTTT.

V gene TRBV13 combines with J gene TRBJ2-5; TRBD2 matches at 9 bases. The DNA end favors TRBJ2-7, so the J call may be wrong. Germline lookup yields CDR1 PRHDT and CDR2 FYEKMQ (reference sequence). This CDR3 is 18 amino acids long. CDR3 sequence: CASSLGRLAGPSSYEQYF. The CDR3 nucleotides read TGTGCCAGCAGCTTAGGCAGGCTAGCGGGACCCAGCTCCTACGAGCAGTACTTC.

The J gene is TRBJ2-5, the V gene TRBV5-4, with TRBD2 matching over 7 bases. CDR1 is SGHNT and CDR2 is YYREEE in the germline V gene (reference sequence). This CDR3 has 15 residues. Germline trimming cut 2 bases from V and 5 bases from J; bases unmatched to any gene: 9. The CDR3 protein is CASSLSYGRVETQYF. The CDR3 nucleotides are TGTGCCAGCAGCTTAAGCTATGGGAGGGTGGAGACCCAGTACTTC.

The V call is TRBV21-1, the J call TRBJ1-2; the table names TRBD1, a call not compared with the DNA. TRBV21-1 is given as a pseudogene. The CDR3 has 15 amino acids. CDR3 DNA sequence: TGTGCCAGCAGCAAAGAGGACAGGGGAAAGGACGGCTACACCTTC. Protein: CASSKEDRGKDGYTF.

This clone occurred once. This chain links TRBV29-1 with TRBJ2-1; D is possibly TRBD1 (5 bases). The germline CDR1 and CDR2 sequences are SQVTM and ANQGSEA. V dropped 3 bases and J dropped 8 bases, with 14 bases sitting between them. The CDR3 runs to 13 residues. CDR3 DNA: TGCAGCGTTGAGAAGGGGTCTGTTGATGAGCAGTTCTTC. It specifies CSVEKGSVDEQFF.

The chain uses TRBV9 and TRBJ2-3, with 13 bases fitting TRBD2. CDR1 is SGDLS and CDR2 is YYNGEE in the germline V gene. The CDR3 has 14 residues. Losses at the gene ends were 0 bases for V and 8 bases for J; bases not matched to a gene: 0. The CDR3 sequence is CASSVGLAGGTQYF. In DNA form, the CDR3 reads TGTGCCAGCAGCGTAGGACTAGCGGGGGGTACGCAGTATTTT.

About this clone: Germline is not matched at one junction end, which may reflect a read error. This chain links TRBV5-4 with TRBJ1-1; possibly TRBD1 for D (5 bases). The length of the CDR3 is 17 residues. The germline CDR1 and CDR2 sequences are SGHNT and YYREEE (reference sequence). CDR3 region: CASTLGGGVTPNTEAFF. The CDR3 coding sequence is TGTGCCAGCACCTTGGGGGGAGGGGTGACACCGAACACTGAAGCTTTCTTT.

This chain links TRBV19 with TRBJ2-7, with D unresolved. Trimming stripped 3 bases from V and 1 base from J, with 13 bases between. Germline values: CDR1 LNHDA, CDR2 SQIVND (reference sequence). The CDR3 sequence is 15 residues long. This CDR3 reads CASSINIFISYEQYF. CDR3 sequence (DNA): TGTGCCAGTAGTATTAACATCTTTATATCCTACGAGCAGTACTTC.

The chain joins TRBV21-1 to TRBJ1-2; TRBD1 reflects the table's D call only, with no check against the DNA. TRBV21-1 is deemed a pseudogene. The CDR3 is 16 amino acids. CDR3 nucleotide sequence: TGTGCCAGCAGCCCCAAATTGTCCCAGGCCGTCTATGGCTACACCTTC. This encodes CASSPKLSQAVYGYTF.

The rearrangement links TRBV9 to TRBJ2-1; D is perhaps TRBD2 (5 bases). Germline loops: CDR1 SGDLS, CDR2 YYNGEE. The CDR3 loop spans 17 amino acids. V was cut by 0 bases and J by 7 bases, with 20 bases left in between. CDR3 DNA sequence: TGTGCCAGCAGCGTAGGAGACGGAGGTGATTCGGGGAATGAGCAGTTCTTC. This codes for CASSVGDGGDSGNEQFF.

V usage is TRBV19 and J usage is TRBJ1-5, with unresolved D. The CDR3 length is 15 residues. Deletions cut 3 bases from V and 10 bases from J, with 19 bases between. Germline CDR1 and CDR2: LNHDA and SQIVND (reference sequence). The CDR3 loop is CASSMAGLTLYPQHF. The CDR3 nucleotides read TGTGCCAGTAGTATGGCTGGGCTTACGTTGTATCCCCAGCATTTT.

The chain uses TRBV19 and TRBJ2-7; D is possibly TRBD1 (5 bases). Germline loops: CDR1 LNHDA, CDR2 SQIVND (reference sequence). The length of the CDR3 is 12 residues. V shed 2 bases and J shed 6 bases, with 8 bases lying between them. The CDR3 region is CASSIQGGEQYF. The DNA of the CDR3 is TGTGCCAGTAGTATACAGGGCGGCGAGCAGTACTTC.

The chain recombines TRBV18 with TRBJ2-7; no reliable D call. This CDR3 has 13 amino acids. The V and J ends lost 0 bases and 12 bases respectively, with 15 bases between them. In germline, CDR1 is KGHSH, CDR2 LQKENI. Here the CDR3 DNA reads TGTGCCAGCTCACCACCAGAAGTGAGCCGCTTGTACTTC. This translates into CASSPPEVSRLYF.

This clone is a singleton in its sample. CDR3 nucleotide sequence: TGCGCCAGCAGTGACCCGATAGCGGGAAGGACAGATACGCAGTATTTT. Its protein is CASSDPIAGRTDTQYF. The chain employs TRBV10-1 and TRBJ2-3, with 8 bases identical to TRBD2. CDR3 size: 16 residues. Germline CDR1 is WNHNN and CDR2 is SYGVQD (reference sequence). V was pared by 3 bases and J by 3 bases, with 8 bases of the junction left unmatched.

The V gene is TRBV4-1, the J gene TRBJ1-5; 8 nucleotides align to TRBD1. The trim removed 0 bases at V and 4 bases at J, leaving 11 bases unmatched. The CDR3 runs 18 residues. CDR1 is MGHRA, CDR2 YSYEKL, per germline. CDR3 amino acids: CASSQDWVDRVLNQPQHF. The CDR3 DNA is TGCGCCAGCAGCCAAGATTGGGTGGACAGGGTGTTGAATCAGCCCCAGCATTTT.

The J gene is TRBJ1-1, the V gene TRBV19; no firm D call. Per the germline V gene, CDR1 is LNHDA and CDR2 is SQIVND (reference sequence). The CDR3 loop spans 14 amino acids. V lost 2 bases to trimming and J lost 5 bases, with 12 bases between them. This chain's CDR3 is CASSITSPTTEAFF. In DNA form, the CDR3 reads TGTGCCAGTAGTATAACCTCCCCCACAACTGAAGCTTTCTTT.